One and the same sample provided the 25 T cell receptor beta chains below, sequenced in a study of T cells after yellow fever vaccination. TCRdb re-derived calls from the 5' RACE reads in MiXCR, one entry per CDR3 protein. This table holds 250,000 to 400,000 distinct CDR3 sequences, over 3.5% found once. The sequences come from PBMCs, collected 15 days after the yellow fever booster vaccination. The receptors originated from a man aged 18 to 30 who received the YFV17D yellow fever vaccine.

The V gene is TRBV28, the J gene TRBJ2-1; weak D call: TRBD1 (6 bases). This CDR3 has 16 amino acids. Germline CDR1 is MDHEN and CDR2 is SYDVKM. Trimming took off 6 bases at V and 0 bases at J, with 15 bases between the two ends. The CDR3 is CASRHPGVSSYNEQFF. In DNA, the CDR3 is TGTGCCAGCAGGCATCCAGGGGTGAGCTCCTACAATGAGCAGTTCTTC. Looking up the rest from reference TRBV28 and TRBJ2-1 gives the full variable domain: DVKVTQSSRYLVKRTGEKVFLECVQDMDHENMFWYRQDPGLGLRLIYFSYDVKMKEKGDIPEGYSVSREKKERFSLILESASTNQTSMYLCASRHPGVSSYNEQFFGPGTRLTVL.

The sample holds many counts of this clonotype. The chain employs TRBV6-1 and TRBJ2-7; 9 nucleotides agree with TRBD1. The CDR3 consists of 14 residues. Germline CDR1 reads MNHNS; CDR2 reads SASEGT. V shed 5 bases, J shed 6 bases, and the junction held 8 bases outside the gene matches. CDR3 in DNA: TGTGCCAGCAGTCCCGGGACAGGGTTGGGCGAGCAGTACGTC. This gives the protein CASSPGTGLGEQYV.

This clonotype was observed a handful of times. The chain links TRBV10-3 to TRBJ1-5; possibly TRBD1 for D (6 bases). In germline, CDR1 is ENHRY, CDR2 SYGVKD. This CDR3 spans 12 amino acids. V lost 6 bases, J lost 7 bases, and 10 bases lay in between. The CDR3 region has the DNA TGTGCCATCAGCGAGGGGGGGCAGCCCCAGCATTTT. Translation: CAISEGGQPQHF.

The chain is built from TRBV5-1 and TRBJ2-1, with TRBD2 as a possible D gene (5 bases). The V and J ends lost 4 bases and 7 bases respectively, with 18 bases between them. Germline loops: CDR1 SGHRS, CDR2 YFSETQ. The CDR3 extends over 15 amino acids. This chain's CDR3 is CASSLGPGGWNEQFF. CDR3 nucleotides: TGCGCCAGCAGCCTAGGGCCCGGCGGGTGGAATGAGCAGTTCTTC.

The sample holds many counts of this clonotype. V gene TRBV4-1 combines with J gene TRBJ2-7; TRBD2 agrees at 11 bases. The CDR3 covers 15 residues. Trimming at V came to 4 bases and at J to 4 bases, leaving 6 bases not matched to a gene. The germline V gene has CDR1 MGHRA and CDR2 YSYEKL. The CDR3 coding sequence is TGCGCCAGCAGCCGCTACACTAGCGGGAGTTACGAGCAGTACTTC. It encodes CASSRYTSGSYEQYF.

There are many counts of this clonotype. The rearrangement joins TRBV6-5 to TRBJ2-3, with 8 bases lining up with TRBD1. The CDR3 spans 15 residues. J was trimmed by 4 bases and V by 0 bases; bases with no gene match: 3. The germline V gene has CDR1 MNHEY and CDR2 SVGAGI. The CDR3 protein is CASSYSATGADTQYF. DNA for the CDR3: TGTGCCAGCAGTTACTCAGCGACAGGGGCAGATACGCAGTATTTT.

This clonotype was seen repeatedly, ten times or more. The CDR3 here is CASSRQYNEQFF. CDR3 sequence (DNA): TGTGCCAGCAGCCGACAGTACAATGAGCAGTTCTTC. The rearrangement joins TRBV5-6 to TRBJ2-1, with a weak D call TRBD1 (5 bases). V lost 4 bases, J lost 4 bases, and 6 bases lay in between. The CDR3 length is 12 residues. The V gene's germline CDR1 is SGHDT and CDR2 YYEEEE.

This clonotype has ten or more counts. The junction departs from the called germline gene at one end, perhaps through a read error. The CDR3 protein is CASSLGLQETQYF. CDR3 nucleotides: TGTGCCAGCAGCTTAGGGCTACAAGAGACCCAGTACTTC. The chain joins TRBV5-1 to TRBJ2-5, with D uncertain. CDR1 and CDR2 from the germline V gene are SGHRS and YFSETQ. This CDR3 contains 13 residues.

This clonotype was observed many times. The rearrangement links TRBV7-9 to TRBJ1-2; D gene uncertain. The CDR3 has 13 amino acids. Trimming took off 6 bases at V and 4 bases at J, with 12 bases between the two ends. Germline-derived CDR1 and CDR2 are SEHNR and FQNEAQ (reference sequence). The CDR3 DNA reads TGTGCCAGCAGTGAGGGAAGGGTCTATGGCTACACCTTC. Protein sequence: CASSEGRVYGYTF.

The rearrangement uses TRBV7-3 and TRBJ2-3; a weak D match, TRBD1 (7 bases). Germline assignment: CDR1 SGHTA and CDR2 FQGTGA. V gave up 3 bases and J gave up 11 bases, with 21 bases separating them. The length of the CDR3 is 15 residues. The CDR3, as DNA: TGTGCCAGCAGCTTGGAGGGGACAGCGCAGACTAAGCAGTATTTT. Translation gives CASSLEGTAQTKQYF.

The rearrangement uses TRBV7-2 and TRBJ1-2; TRBD1 matches 8 bases. V lost 6 bases, J lost 4 bases, and 10 bases stayed unmatched. CDR3 size: 15 residues. Per germline, CDR1 SGHTA and CDR2 FQGNSA. This CDR3 reads CASRIGTGAFYGYTF. CDR3 sequence (DNA): TGTGCCAGCAGAATTGGGACAGGAGCTTTCTATGGCTACACCTTC.

The genes are TRBV4-1 and TRBJ2-2; D unresolved. Germline assignment: CDR1 MGHRA and CDR2 YSYEKL. With 1 base removed from V and 3 bases from J, the gap between germline ends came to 6 bases. The CDR3 runs 14 residues. For the CDR3, the DNA is TGCGCCAGCAGCCAAGTATCAGACACCGGGGAGCTGTTTTTT. It encodes CASSQVSDTGELFF.

The chain has TRBV20-1 and TRBJ2-1; 7 bases align to TRBD2. V trimming: 4 bases; J trimming: 0 bases; junction bases outside the gene matches: 9. The CDR3 is made up of 16 amino acids. CDR1 is DFQATT and CDR2 is SNEGSKA in the germline V gene (reference sequence). The CDR3 is CSAIWRGRSSYNEQFF. CDR3 DNA: TGCAGTGCTATCTGGCGGGGGAGGAGCTCCTACAATGAGCAGTTCTTC.

This clonotype was observed many times. The chain combines TRBV4-3 with TRBJ1-2; a possible D gene is TRBD1 (6 bases). The ends were cut back, 7 bases at V and 0 bases at J, with 12 bases in the middle. The CDR3 runs 14 residues. CDR1 LGHNA and CDR2 YSLEER come from the germline V gene. The CDR3 is CASTPRTANYGYTF. The CDR3 nucleotides read TGCGCCAGCACCCCCAGGACAGCTAACTATGGCTACACCTTC.

In its sample, this clonotype was seen many times. The J gene is TRBJ2-4, the V gene TRBV7-2, with D hard to call. Per germline, CDR1 SGHTA and CDR2 FQGNSA. This CDR3 comprises 17 residues. Trimming shortened V by 0 bases and J by 8 bases, and 20 bases separated the two germline ends. The CDR3 loop reads CASSLARPGDTMDIQYF. CDR3 in DNA: TGTGCCAGCAGCTTAGCGAGGCCAGGAGATACTATGGACATTCAGTACTTC.

This clonotype appeared a few times. This chain links TRBV10-3 with TRBJ2-3; weak D call: TRBD2 (7 bases). V was trimmed by 7 bases and J by 4 bases, leaving 15 bases between them. The CDR3 length is 14 residues. Germline V gene data show CDR1 as ENHRY and CDR2 as SYGVKD. Written as DNA, the CDR3 is TGTGCCATCAAGCCTCCGGGGGGCTCAGATACGCAGTATTTT. It codes for CAIKPPGGSDTQYF.

This clonotype was seen only a few times. The chain combines TRBV7-9 with TRBJ2-2, with 8 bases fitting TRBD2. CDR3 length: 15 residues. V lost 4 bases, J lost 6 bases, and 7 bases stayed unmatched. The germline V gene has CDR1 SEHNR and CDR2 FQNEAQ (reference sequence). CDR3 sequence: CASSSPGLVSGELFF. CDR3 bases: TGTGCCAGCAGCTCCCCGGGACTAGTCTCCGGGGAGCTGTTTTTT.

This clonotype was seen many times. The chain recombines TRBV6-1 with TRBJ2-7; 9 bases are a match to TRBD1. The CDR3 consists of 14 residues. In germline, CDR1 is MNHNS, CDR2 SASEGT. After removal of 4 bases from V and 5 bases from J, the junction contained 6 bases not matched to a gene. The CDR3 sequence is CASSAGQGWHEQYV. CDR3 coding DNA: TGTGCCAGCAGTGCAGGACAGGGGTGGCACGAGCAGTACGTC.

This clonotype was recorded a few times. The V gene is TRBV10-3, the J gene TRBJ2-7; D is perhaps TRBD1 (6 bases). Trimming cost V 2 bases and J 1 base, with 12 bases left between them. Germline V gene data show CDR1 as ENHRY and CDR2 as SYGVKD. The CDR3 has 15 residues. The DNA of the CDR3 is TGTGCCATCAGTGAGGAGGTAGGACAGTCCTACGAGCAGTACGTC. Translation gives CAISEEVGQSYEQYV.

This clonotype was recorded a few times. V usage is TRBV5-1 and J usage is TRBJ2-1; D perhaps matches TRBD2 (5 bases). Trimming took off 0 bases at V and 2 bases at J, with 9 bases between the two ends. The CDR3 covers 15 residues. The germline V gene has CDR1 SGHRS and CDR2 YFSETQ. CDR3 nucleotide sequence: TGCGCCAGCAGCTTGGGTTGGGGAGCCTACAATGAGCAGTTCTTC. Amino acids: CASSLGWGAYNEQFF.

This clonotype was recorded at least ten times. This chain uses TRBV6-6 with TRBJ2-2; D may be TRBD1 (6 bases). Trimming took 6 bases from V and 5 from J, leaving 10 bases between them. From germline, CDR1 is MNHNY and CDR2 SVGAGI (reference sequence). The CDR3 is 13 amino acids. The CDR3 DNA sequence: TGTGCCAGCAGGATAACAGGGACCGGGGAGCTGTTTTTT. This sequence encodes CASRITGTGELFF.

This clonotype was recorded at least ten times. The chain couples TRBV12-3 or TRBV12-4 to TRBJ1-1; no clear D gene. The CDR3 is made up of 14 amino acids. V lost 2 bases, J lost 4 bases, and 11 bases lay in between. The CDR3 loop reads CASSLRPLGTEAFF. The CDR3 nucleotides are TGTGCCAGCAGTTTACGGCCACTGGGCACTGAAGCTTTCTTT.

This clonotype was seen a few times. The chain has TRBV5-4 and TRBJ2-5; D gene uncertain. V dropped 1 base and J dropped 4 bases, with 5 bases sitting between them. The CDR3 has 12 residues. CDR1 and CDR2 (germline): SGHNT, YYREEE (reference sequence). CDR3 in amino acids: CASSLNIETQYF. The CDR3 DNA reads TGTGCCAGCAGCTTGAATATAGAGACCCAGTACTTC.

This clonotype has more than one count but fewer than ten. This CDR3 reads CASSISTGDGYGYTF. In nucleotides, the CDR3 is TGTGCCAGTAGTATTTCGACAGGGGATGGCTATGGCTACACCTTC. The rearrangement uses TRBV19 and TRBJ1-2, with TRBD1 identical over 8 bases. Unmatched junction bases numbered 7, after V lost 3 bases and J lost 4 bases. From germline, CDR1 is LNHDA and CDR2 SQIVND (reference sequence). The CDR3 runs to 15 residues.

This clonotype occurred many times. The chain recombines TRBV14 with TRBJ2-7; D uncertain. Germline V gene lookup returns CDR1 SGHDN and CDR2 FVKESK. V dropped 1 base and J dropped 5 bases, with 6 bases sitting between them. The CDR3 is 12 amino acids. CDR3 coding DNA: TGTGCCAGCAGCCAAGCGAGACACGAGCAGTACTTC. Its translation: CASSQARHEQYF.